Listed here are 25 T cell receptor beta chains from one sample, sequenced in a study of beta chain features in type 1 diabetes. TCRB transcripts that were expressed got sequenced, as all of the isolated RNA had been reverse transcribed. Method: immunoSEQ multiplex PCR; TCRdb's copy keeps in-frame clones and lacks some. The sample lists roughly 500,000 clones, 11% occurring once. The source material was naive CD4+ T cells from blood. The source is a woman aged 18-29 years in good health.

This clone has only a few counts. The chain combines TRBV25-1 with TRBJ2-7, with D tentatively TRBD1 or TRBD2 (5 bases each). Germline V gene sequence: CDR1 MGHDK, CDR2 SYGVNS. The CDR3 has 14 residues. V was pared by 3 bases and J by 5 bases, with 14 bases between. CDR3 region: CASSDRGPPHEQYF. The CDR3 nucleotides are TGTGCCAGCAGTGACCGGGGACCACCTCACGAGCAGTACTTC.

This clone has just a few counts. V usage is TRBV9 and J usage is TRBJ2-5, with D possibly being TRBD1 (8 bases). The germline V gene encodes CDR1 SGDLS and CDR2 YYNGEE. The CDR3 has 14 residues. With 4 bases removed from V and 5 bases from J, the gap between germline ends came to 15 bases. The CDR3 loop reads CASSFRGREETQYF. The CDR3 DNA reads TGTGCCAGCAGCTTCAGGGGGCGGGAGGAGACCCAGTACTTC.

A few counts support this clone. The chain links TRBV11-2 to TRBJ2-7; D not resolved. V dropped 3 bases and J dropped 7 bases, with 16 bases sitting between them. Germline V gene lookup returns CDR1 SGHAT and CDR2 FQNNGV. The CDR3 runs to 14 residues. The DNA of the CDR3 is TGTGCCAGCAGCTTCGTAGCAGGCCTACGGGAGCAGTACTTC. It encodes CASSFVAGLREQYF.

This clone occurred a few times. V is TRBV4-3 and J is TRBJ1-5; D not certain. Trimming cost V 4 bases and J 4 bases, with 8 bases left between them. CDR3 length equals 13 residues. Looked up from germline, CDR1 is LGHNA and CDR2 is YSLEER. CDR3 sequence: CASSPQRNQPQHF. The CDR3 nucleotides are TGCGCCAGCAGCCCGCAGAGAAATCAGCCCCAGCATTTT.

The chain links TRBV28 to TRBJ1-2; no reliable D call. The CDR3 is 15 amino acids. The V end lost 2 bases, the J end lost 0 bases, and 10 bases lay between the germline ends. Germline-derived CDR1 and CDR2 are MDHEN and SYDVKM. The CDR3 loop is CASSLPGGANYGYTF. The CDR3, as DNA: TGTGCCAGCAGTTTACCGGGAGGTGCTAACTATGGCTACACCTTC.

V gene TRBV28 combines with J gene TRBJ1-5; D unclear. Germline CDR1 MDHEN, CDR2 SYDVKM. CDR3 length: 13 amino acids. The ends were cut back, 6 bases at V and 2 bases at J, with 8 bases in the middle. The CDR3 sequence is CASSPHGNQPQHF. CDR3 sequence (DNA): TGTGCCAGCAGCCCCCACGGCAATCAGCCCCAGCATTTT.

This clone was seen only a few times. The CDR3 nucleotides read TGTGCCAGCAGCCTCGGGGCCGGCGACTCGGGCTTCTTC. Residues: CASSLGAGDSGFF. The chain recombines TRBV7-2 with TRBJ2-1, with D possibly called TRBD1 or TRBD2 (5 bases each). CDR3 size: 13 residues. Germline lookup yields CDR1 SGHTA and CDR2 FQGNSA. V gave up 5 bases and J gave up 16 bases, with 21 bases separating them.

This chain uses TRBV14 with TRBJ1-6; possible D gene TRBD1, 5 bases. CDR1 is SGHDN, CDR2 FVKESK, per germline. The CDR3 covers 17 residues. V shed 0 bases and J shed 7 bases, with 16 bases lying between them. The chain's CDR3 is CASSQDLYGGRNSPLHF. CDR3 bases: TGTGCCAGCAGCCAAGATTTGTACGGGGGGAGAAATTCACCCCTCCACTTT.

The chain has TRBV4-2 and TRBJ2-3; no reliable D call. This CDR3 has 14 amino acids. V was clipped by 0 bases and J by 2 bases, with 6 bases between them. The germline V gene has CDR1 LGHNA and CDR2 YNFKEQ. For the CDR3, the DNA is TGTGCCAGCAGCCAAGATACTTCCACAGATACGCAGTATTTT. This encodes CASSQDTSTDTQYF.

This clone was found a few times. The V and J genes are TRBV6-5 and TRBJ1-4, with D unclear. The CDR3 sequence is 13 residues long. Germline CDR1 MNHEY, CDR2 SVGAGI. Deletions cut 5 bases from V and 2 bases from J, with 6 bases between. This CDR3 is CASSPSTNEKLFF. The CDR3 DNA reads as TGTGCCAGCAGTCCTTCCACTAATGAAAAACTGTTTTTT.

This chain connects TRBV6-1 to TRBJ2-1, with 9 bases fitting TRBD1. The V gene's germline CDR1 is MNHNS and CDR2 SASEGT. The CDR3 is 15 amino acids. V lost 3 bases and J lost 6; bases outside the gene matches: 6. CDR3 DNA: TGTGCCAGCAGTGAGGACAGGGGTAGCTTCAATGAGCAGTTCTTC. This encodes CASSEDRGSFNEQFF.

This clone was recorded a few times. The V and J genes are TRBV14 and TRBJ2-3; 7 bases map to TRBD1. Germline values: CDR1 SGHDN, CDR2 FVKESK. CDR3 size: 14 residues. V gave up 8 bases and J gave up 6 bases; unmatched junction bases: 11. For the CDR3, the DNA is TGTGCCAGCGGGAATACAGGGGTGAGGGATACGCAGTATTTT. Translated: CASGNTGVRDTQYF.

In this sample, this clone turned up a few times. V gene TRBV29-1 combines with J gene TRBJ1-1, with TRBD1 as a possible D gene (6 bases). The V and J ends lost 4 bases and 2 bases respectively, with 17 bases between them. The V gene's germline CDR1 is SQVTM and CDR2 ANQGSEA. This CDR3 has 15 amino acids. Written as DNA, the CDR3 is TGCAGCGTTGGTCGCTTAGGACAGCCTAACACTGAAGCTTTCTTT. Its translation: CSVGRLGQPNTEAFF.

The genes are TRBV9 and TRBJ1-3; D uncertain. CDR1 SGDLS and CDR2 YYNGEE come from the germline V gene. The CDR3 length is 15 residues. Trimming took off 1 base at V and 2 bases at J, with 10 bases between the two ends. CDR3 DNA: TGTGCCAGCAGCGTAAGCTTGCCACCTGGAAACACCATATATTTT. This sequence encodes CASSVSLPPGNTIYF.

This clone came up a few times. The chain recombines TRBV14 with TRBJ1-3; the D gene is possibly TRBD1 (5 bases). CDR1 SGHDN and CDR2 FVKESK come from the germline V gene. V was trimmed by 0 bases and J by 4 bases, leaving 10 bases between them. The CDR3 consists of 15 residues. The CDR3 sequence: CASSQEGVGGNTIYF. The CDR3 DNA sequence: TGTGCCAGCAGCCAAGAGGGGGTTGGAGGAAACACCATATATTTT.

The chain is built from TRBV7-2 and TRBJ2-1; possible D gene TRBD2, 6 bases. V shed 1 base and J shed 8 bases, with 12 bases lying between them. Germline CDR1 is SGHTA and CDR2 is FQGNSA. The CDR3 loop spans 14 amino acids. The CDR3 region is CASSLEGWGDEQFF. In DNA form, the CDR3 reads TGTGCCAGCAGCTTAGAAGGTTGGGGGGATGAGCAGTTCTTC.

This chain connects TRBV15 to TRBJ2-3, with no clear D. CDR1 LNHNV and CDR2 YYDKDF come from the germline V gene (reference sequence). The germline V and J ends were trimmed by 3 bases and 1 base, with 11 bases remaining between them. The CDR3 has 15 amino acids. CDR3 sequence: CATSSKGLGTDTQYF. DNA of the CDR3: TGTGCCACCAGCAGTAAGGGTTTGGGCACAGATACGCAGTATTTT.

This clone was seen only a few times. CDR3 loop: CASSFGRGYNEQFF. The CDR3 region has the DNA TGTGCCAGCAGTTTTGGTAGAGGTTACAATGAGCAGTTCTTC. The V gene is TRBV27, the J gene TRBJ2-1; no firm D call. Germline CDR1 is MNHEY and CDR2 is SMNVEV (reference sequence). This CDR3 contains 14 residues. The V end lost 3 bases, the J end lost 4 bases, and 10 bases lay between the germline ends.

This clone showed up just a few times. The J gene is TRBJ2-7, the V gene TRBV20-1, with no clear D. CDR3 size: 11 residues. CDR1 and CDR2 from the germline V gene are DFQATT and SNEGSKA (reference sequence). Trimming removed 6 bases from V and 4 bases from J, with 10 bases in between. The CDR3 region is CSAKSQYEQYV. The CDR3 nucleotides are TGCAGTGCCAAAAGTCAATACGAGCAGTACGTC.

This chain connects TRBV19 to TRBJ1-1; D is undetermined. Trimming pared 6 bases from V and 4 bases from J, leaving 9 bases between. Germline V gene data show CDR1 as LNHDA and CDR2 as SQIVND (reference sequence). The CDR3 is 12 residues long. This CDR3 reads CASRGTATEAFF. The CDR3 nucleotides read TGTGCCAGTAGGGGCACCGCCACTGAAGCTTTCTTT. Full variable domain (rest looked up from reference TRBV19 and TRBJ1-1): DGGITQSPKYLFRKEGQNVTLSCEQNLNHDAMYWYRQDPGQGLRLIYYSQIVNDFQKGDIAEGYSVSREKKESFPLTVTSAQKNPTAFYLCASRGTATEAFFGQGTRLTVV.

There are a few counts of this clone. The gene calls are TRBV4-2 and TRBJ2-3, with D hard to call. Trimming removed 1 base at V and 4 bases at J, with 6 bases between. The CDR3 totals 13 residues. The V gene's germline CDR1 is LGHNA and CDR2 YNFKEQ. CDR3 bases: TGTGCCAGCAGCCAAGGACCTCCAGATACGCAGTATTTT. Protein product: CASSQGPPDTQYF.

In this sample, this clone turned up a few times. The identical CDR3 is also encoded by other nucleotide sequences in the sample. This chain links TRBV5-1 with TRBJ2-1; D gene ambiguous. This CDR3 is 12 amino acids long. Trimming shortened V by 0 bases and J by 5 bases, and 3 bases separated the two germline ends. The germline V gene encodes CDR1 SGHRS and CDR2 YFSETQ. The CDR3, as DNA: TGCGCCAGCAGCTTGGCGCACAATGAGCAGTTCTTC. It specifies CASSLAHNEQFF.

In this sample, this clone turned up a few times. DNA of the CDR3: TGTGCCAGCAGCAAAGCACTGACAGGGTTTTATGGCTACACCTTC. It encodes CASSKALTGFYGYTF. The rearrangement links TRBV21-1 to TRBJ1-2; TRBD1 is the table's D call and was not checked against the DNA. TRBV21-1 is reported as a pseudogene. The CDR3 extends over 15 amino acids.

This clone was observed a few times. Other DNA sequences within the sample encode an identical CDR3. For the CDR3, the DNA is TGTGCCACCAGCAGAGCCCAAGGCACAGATACGCAGTATTTT. Its protein product is CATSRAQGTDTQYF. The chain carries TRBV15 and TRBJ2-3; D remains unclear. CDR1 is LNHNV and CDR2 is YYDKDF in the germline V gene (reference sequence). Between the trimmed V and J ends, which lost 1 base and 1 base, there was a span of 6 bases. The CDR3 extends over 14 amino acids.

This clone has more than one count but fewer than ten. CDR3 sequence: CAISEKPAGPAKNIQYF. CDR3 nucleotide sequence: TGTGCCATCAGTGAGAAGCCCGCAGGGCCTGCCAAAAACATTCAGTACTTC. The rearrangement uses TRBV10-3 and TRBJ2-4; weak D call: TRBD1 (5 bases). The V end lost 2 bases, the J end lost 1 base, and 15 bases lay between the germline ends. This CDR3 has 17 residues. Germline CDR1 ENHRY, CDR2 SYGVKD.